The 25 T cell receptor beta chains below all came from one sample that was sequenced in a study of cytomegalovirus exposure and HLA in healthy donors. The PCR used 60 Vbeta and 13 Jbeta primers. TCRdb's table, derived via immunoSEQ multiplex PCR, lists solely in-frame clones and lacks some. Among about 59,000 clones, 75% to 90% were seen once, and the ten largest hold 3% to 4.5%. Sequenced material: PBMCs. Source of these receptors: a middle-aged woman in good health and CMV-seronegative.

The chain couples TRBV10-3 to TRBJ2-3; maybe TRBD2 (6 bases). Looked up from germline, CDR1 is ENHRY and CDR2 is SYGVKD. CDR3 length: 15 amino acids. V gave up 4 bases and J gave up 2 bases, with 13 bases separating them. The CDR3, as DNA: TGTGCCATCAGTGTTGGAGCGGGTAACACAGATACGCAGTATTTT. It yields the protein CAISVGAGNTDTQYF.

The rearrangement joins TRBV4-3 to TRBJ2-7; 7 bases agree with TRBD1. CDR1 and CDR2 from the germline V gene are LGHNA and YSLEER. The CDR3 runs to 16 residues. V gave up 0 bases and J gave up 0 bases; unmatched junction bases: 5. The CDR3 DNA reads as TGCGCCAGCAGCCAAGAGAACAGGGGTTTCTCCTACGAGCAGTACTTC. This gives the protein CASSQENRGFSYEQYF.

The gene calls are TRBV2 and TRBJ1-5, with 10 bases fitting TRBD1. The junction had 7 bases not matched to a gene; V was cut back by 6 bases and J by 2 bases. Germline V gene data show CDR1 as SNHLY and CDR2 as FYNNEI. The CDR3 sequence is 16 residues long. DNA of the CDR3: TGTGCCAGCAGAAAGACAGGGGGCGCCGGCAATCAGCCCCAGCATTTT. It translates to CASRKTGGAGNQPQHF.

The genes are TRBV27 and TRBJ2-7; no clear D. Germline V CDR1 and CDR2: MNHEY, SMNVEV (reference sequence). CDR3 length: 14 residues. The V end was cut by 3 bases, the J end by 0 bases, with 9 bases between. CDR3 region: CASSFTQSSYEQYF. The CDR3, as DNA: TGTGCCAGCAGTTTTACACAGTCCTCCTACGAGCAGTACTTC.

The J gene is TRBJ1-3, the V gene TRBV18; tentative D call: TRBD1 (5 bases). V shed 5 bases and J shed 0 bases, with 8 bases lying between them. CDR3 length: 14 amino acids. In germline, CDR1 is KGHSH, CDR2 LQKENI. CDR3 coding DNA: TGTGCCAGCTCATCTCAGGGCTCTGGAAACACCATATATTTT. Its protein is CASSSQGSGNTIYF.

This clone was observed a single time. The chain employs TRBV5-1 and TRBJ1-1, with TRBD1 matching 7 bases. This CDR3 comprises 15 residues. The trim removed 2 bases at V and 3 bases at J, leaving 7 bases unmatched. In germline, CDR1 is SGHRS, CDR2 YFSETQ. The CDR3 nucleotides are TGCGCCAGCAGCTTTGGACAGGCTCGGGACACTGAAGCTTTCTTT. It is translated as CASSFGQARDTEAFF.

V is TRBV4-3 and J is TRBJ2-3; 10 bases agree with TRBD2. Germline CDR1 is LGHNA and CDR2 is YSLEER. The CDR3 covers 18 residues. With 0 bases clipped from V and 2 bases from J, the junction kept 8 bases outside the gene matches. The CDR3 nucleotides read TGCGCCAGCAGCCAAGATGTTCAGCTAGCGGGAGTCACAGATACGCAGTATTTT. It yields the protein CASSQDVQLAGVTDTQYF.

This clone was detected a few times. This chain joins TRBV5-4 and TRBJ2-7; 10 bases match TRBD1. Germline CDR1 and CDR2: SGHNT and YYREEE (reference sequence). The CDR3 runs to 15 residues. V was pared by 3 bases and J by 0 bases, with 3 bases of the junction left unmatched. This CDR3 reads CASSWGQGSSYEQYF. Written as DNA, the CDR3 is TGTGCCAGCAGCTGGGGACAGGGGAGCTCCTACGAGCAGTACTTC.

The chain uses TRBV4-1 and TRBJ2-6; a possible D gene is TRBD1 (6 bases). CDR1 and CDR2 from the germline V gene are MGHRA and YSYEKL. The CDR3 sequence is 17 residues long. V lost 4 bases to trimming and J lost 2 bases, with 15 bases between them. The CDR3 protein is CASSPPRTGPGANVLTF. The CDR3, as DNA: TGCGCCAGCAGCCCCCCCCGCACAGGGCCTGGGGCCAACGTCCTGACTTTC.

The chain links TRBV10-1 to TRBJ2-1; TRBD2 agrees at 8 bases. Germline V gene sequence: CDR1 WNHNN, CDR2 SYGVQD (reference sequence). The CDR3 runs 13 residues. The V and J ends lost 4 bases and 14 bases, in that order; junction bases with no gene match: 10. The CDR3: CASSVIREGPEFF. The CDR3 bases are TGCGCCAGCAGTGTAATACGGGAGGGCCCCGAGTTCTTC.

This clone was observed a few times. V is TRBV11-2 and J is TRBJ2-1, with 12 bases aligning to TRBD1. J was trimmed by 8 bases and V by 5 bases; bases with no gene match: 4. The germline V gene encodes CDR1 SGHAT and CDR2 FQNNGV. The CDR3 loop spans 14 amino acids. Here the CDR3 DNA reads TGTGCCAGCAGCAGGGACAGGGGGCGCGATGAGCAGTTCTTC. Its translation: CASSRDRGRDEQFF.

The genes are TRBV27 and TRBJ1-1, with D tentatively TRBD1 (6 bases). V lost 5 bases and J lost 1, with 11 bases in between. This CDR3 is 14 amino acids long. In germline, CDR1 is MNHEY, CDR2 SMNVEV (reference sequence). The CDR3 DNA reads TGTGCCAGCAGTCTTCAGGGGAGGAACACTGAAGCTTTCTTT. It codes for CASSLQGRNTEAFF.

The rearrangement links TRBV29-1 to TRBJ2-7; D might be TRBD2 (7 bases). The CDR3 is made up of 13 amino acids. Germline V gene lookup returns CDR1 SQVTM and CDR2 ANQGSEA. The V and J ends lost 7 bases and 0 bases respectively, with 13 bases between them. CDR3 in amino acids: CSARGGVSYEQYF. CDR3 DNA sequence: TGCAGCGCCCGAGGGGGGGTCTCCTACGAGCAGTACTTC.

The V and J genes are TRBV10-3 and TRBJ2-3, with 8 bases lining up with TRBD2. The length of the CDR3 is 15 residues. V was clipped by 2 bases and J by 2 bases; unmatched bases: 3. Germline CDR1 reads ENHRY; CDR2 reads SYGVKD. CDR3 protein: CAISEPSGHTDTQYF. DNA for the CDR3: TGTGCCATCAGTGAGCCTAGCGGGCACACAGATACGCAGTATTTT.

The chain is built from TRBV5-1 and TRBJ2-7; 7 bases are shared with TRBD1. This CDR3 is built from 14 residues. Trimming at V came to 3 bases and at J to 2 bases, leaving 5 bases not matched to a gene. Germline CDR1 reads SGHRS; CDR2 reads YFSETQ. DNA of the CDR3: TGCGCCAGCAGCTCCACAGGGGTAACCTACGAGCAGTACTTC. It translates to CASSSTGVTYEQYF. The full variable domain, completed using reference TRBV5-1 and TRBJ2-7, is KAGVTQTPRYLIKTRGQQVTLSCSPISGHRSVSWYQQTPGQGLQFLFEYFSETQRNKGNFPGRFSGRQFSNSRSEMNVSTLELGDSALYLCASSSTGVTYEQYFGPGTRLTVT.

CDR3 nucleotides: TGTGCCAGCAGTCCTCCCGGGACAGGGGAGAGGAGTGGCTACACCTTC. Its translation: CASSPPGTGERSGYTF. The chain uses TRBV25-1 and TRBJ1-2; 10 nucleotides align to TRBD1. Losses at the gene ends were 5 bases for V and 7 bases for J; bases not matched to a gene: 13. CDR1 and CDR2 (germline): MGHDK, SYGVNS. The length of the CDR3 is 16 residues.

The CDR3 nucleotides are TGCGCCAGCAGCCAAGAAGCAGTCCGCCCTAGCGCTGAGCAGTTCTTC. It is translated as CASSQEAVRPSAEQFF. This chain joins TRBV4-1 and TRBJ2-1, with D possibly TRBD2 on 6 matching bases. This CDR3 region has 16 residues. Per germline, CDR1 MGHRA and CDR2 YSYEKL. Trimming removed 0 bases from V and 9 bases from J, with 18 bases in between.

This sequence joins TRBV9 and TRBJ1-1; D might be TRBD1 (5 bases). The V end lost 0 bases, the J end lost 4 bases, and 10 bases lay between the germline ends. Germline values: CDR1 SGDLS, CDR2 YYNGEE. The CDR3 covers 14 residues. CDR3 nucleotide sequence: TGTGCCAGCAGCGTAGGGGAGGACATCACTGAAGCTTTCTTT. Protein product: CASSVGEDITEAFF.

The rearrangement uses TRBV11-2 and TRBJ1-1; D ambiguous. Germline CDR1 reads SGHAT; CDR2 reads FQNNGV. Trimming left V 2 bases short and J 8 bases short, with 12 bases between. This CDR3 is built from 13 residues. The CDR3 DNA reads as TGTGCCAGCAGCTTAACCTACAGAACCGAAGCTTTCTTT. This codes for CASSLTYRTEAFF.

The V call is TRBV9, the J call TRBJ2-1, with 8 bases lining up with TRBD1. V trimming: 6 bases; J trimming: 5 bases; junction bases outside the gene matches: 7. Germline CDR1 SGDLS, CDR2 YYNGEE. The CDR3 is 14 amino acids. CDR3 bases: TGTGCCAGCACGGTCGGACAGGGTAACAATGAGCAGTTCTTC. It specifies CASTVGQGNNEQFF.

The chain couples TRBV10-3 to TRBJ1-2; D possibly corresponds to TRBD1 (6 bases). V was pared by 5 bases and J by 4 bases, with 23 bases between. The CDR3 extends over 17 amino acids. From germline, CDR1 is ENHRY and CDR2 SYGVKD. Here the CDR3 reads CAISLRGTTDLFYGYTF. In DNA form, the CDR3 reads TGTGCCATCAGTCTCCGTGGGACAACGGACCTCTTCTATGGCTACACCTTC.

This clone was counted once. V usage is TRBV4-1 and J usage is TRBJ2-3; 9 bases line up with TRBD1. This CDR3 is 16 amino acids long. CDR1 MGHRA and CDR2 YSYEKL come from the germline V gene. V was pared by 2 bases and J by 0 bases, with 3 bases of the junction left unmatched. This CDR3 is CASSQRQGVSTDTQYF. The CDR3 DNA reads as TGCGCCAGCAGCCAAAGACAGGGGGTAAGCACAGATACGCAGTATTTT.

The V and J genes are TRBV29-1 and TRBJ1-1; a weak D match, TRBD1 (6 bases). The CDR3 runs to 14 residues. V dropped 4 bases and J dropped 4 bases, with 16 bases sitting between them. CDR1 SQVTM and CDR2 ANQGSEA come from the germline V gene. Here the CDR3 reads CSVGHPGEGTEAFF. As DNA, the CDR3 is TGCAGCGTTGGTCATCCAGGGGAAGGCACTGAAGCTTTCTTT.

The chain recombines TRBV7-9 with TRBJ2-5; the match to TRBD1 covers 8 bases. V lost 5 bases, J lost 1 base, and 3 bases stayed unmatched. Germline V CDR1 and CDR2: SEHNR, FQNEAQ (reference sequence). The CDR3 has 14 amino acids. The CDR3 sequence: CASSPGTGQETQYF. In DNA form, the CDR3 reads TGTGCCAGCAGCCCAGGGACAGGCCAAGAGACCCAGTACTTC.

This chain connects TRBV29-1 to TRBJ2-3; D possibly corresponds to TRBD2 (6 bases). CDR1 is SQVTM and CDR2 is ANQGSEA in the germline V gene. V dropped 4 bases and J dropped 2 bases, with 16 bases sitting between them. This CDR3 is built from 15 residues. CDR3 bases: TGCAGCGTTGCCTTTAGCGGAGCTCTCACAGATACGCAGTATTTT. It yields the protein CSVAFSGALTDTQYF.